These 14 T cell receptor beta chains originate from one sample sequenced in a study of control samples from healthy donors and cancer patients. Produced via immunoSEQ multiplex PCR; TCRdb's table is partial and in-frame only. The top ten hold 2% to 2.5% of the sample, which has some 64,000 clones, around 87% seen once. Material for sequencing was PBMCs. The receptor source for this set is a woman between 50 and 59 years old with head and neck cancer.

The table lists this clone with a few counts. The chain employs TRBV28 and TRBJ1-6; D unclear. Germline V lookup: CDR1 MDHEN, CDR2 SYDVKM. This CDR3 is 14 amino acids long. Deletions cut 7 bases from V and 10 bases from J, with 17 bases between. The chain's CDR3 is CASTLFRGGSPLHF. CDR3 nucleotide sequence: TGTGCCAGCACTCTTTTTCGAGGCGGATCACCCCTCCACTTT.

The chain links TRBV5-4 to TRBJ2-3; TRBD2 matches 9 bases. CDR3 size: 15 residues. With 5 bases clipped from V and 3 bases from J, the junction kept 7 bases outside the gene matches. Per germline, CDR1 SGHNT and CDR2 YYREEE (reference sequence). CDR3 protein: CASSSQRGDTDTQYF. The CDR3 DNA sequence: TGTGCCAGCAGTTCACAGCGGGGGGATACAGATACGCAGTATTTT.

This clone was observed a single time. This rearrangement joins TRBV18 to TRBJ2-4, with no clear D. The germline CDR1 and CDR2 sequences are KGHSH and LQKENI. CDR3 length: 16 amino acids. V gave up 0 bases and J gave up 0 bases, with 9 bases separating them. CDR3 DNA: TGTGCCAGCTCACCACCCCCAGAGGTAGCCAAAAACATTCAGTACTTC. This gives the protein CASSPPPEVAKNIQYF.

The rearrangement uses TRBV9 and TRBJ2-3; a possible D gene is TRBD1 (6 bases). This CDR3 has 14 amino acids. In germline, CDR1 is SGDLS, CDR2 YYNGEE. V was pared by 3 bases and J by 3 bases, with 11 bases between. The CDR3 here is CASSALGGTDTQYF. CDR3 nucleotide sequence: TGTGCCAGCAGCGCGTTAGGGGGAACAGATACGCAGTATTTT.

This clone has only one observation. The chain joins TRBV9 to TRBJ1-1; no clear D gene. CDR1 is SGDLS and CDR2 is YYNGEE in the germline V gene. The CDR3 extends over 13 amino acids. V was clipped by 0 bases and J by 0 bases, with 3 bases between them. The CDR3 loop reads CASSVDVNTEAFF. In DNA, the CDR3 is TGTGCCAGCAGCGTAGATGTGAACACTGAAGCTTTCTTT.

This chain uses TRBV7-2 with TRBJ2-1; TRBD2 matches 9 bases. V trimming: 4 bases; J trimming: 2 bases; junction bases outside the gene matches: 12. Germline V gene lookup returns CDR1 SGHTA and CDR2 FQGNSA. The CDR3 extends over 18 amino acids. CDR3 protein: CASSSPRAGGRAYNEQFF. For the CDR3, the DNA is TGTGCCAGCAGCTCGCCAAGAGCGGGGGGTAGGGCCTACAATGAGCAGTTCTTC.

The CDR3 protein is CASSPLSGGATDTQYF. The CDR3 nucleotides are TGTGCCAGCAGCCCTCTTAGCGGGGGAGCCACAGATACGCAGTATTTT. The chain couples TRBV11-2 to TRBJ2-3; the match to TRBD2 covers 9 bases. Germline V gives CDR1 SGHAT, CDR2 FQNNGV. The CDR3 has 16 amino acids. The ends lost 5 bases at V and 2 bases at J; junction bases unmatched: 8. Drawing the rest from reference TRBV11-2 and TRBJ2-3, the complete variable domain is EAGVAQSPRYKIIEKRQSVAFWCNPISGHATLYWYQQILGQGPKLLIQFQNNGVVDDSQLPKDRFSAERLKGVDSTLKIQPAKLEDSAVYLCASSPLSGGATDTQYFGPGTRLTVL.

V gene TRBV7-2 combines with J gene TRBJ1-1; 7 bases map to TRBD1. V lost 1 base, J lost 3 bases, and 5 bases stayed unmatched. Germline CDR1 SGHTA, CDR2 FQGNSA. This CDR3 spans 15 amino acids. The CDR3 bases are TGTGCCAGCAGCTTAGGACAGGGAGGGTACACTGAAGCTTTCTTT. Translating it yields CASSLGQGGYTEAFF.

The chain recombines TRBV5-1 with TRBJ1-1, with a possible D match to TRBD1 (5 bases). CDR1 and CDR2 from the germline V gene are SGHRS and YFSETQ. The CDR3 consists of 13 residues. Trimming removed 0 bases at V and 5 bases at J, with 8 bases between. Here the CDR3 DNA reads TGCGCCAGCAGCTTGGTGGGGGAGACTGAAGCTTTCTTT. This encodes CASSLVGETEAFF.

The genes are TRBV12-3 or TRBV12-4 and TRBJ1-2; D is perhaps TRBD1 (5 bases). The V end lost 7 bases, the J end lost 4 bases, and 13 bases lay between the germline ends. CDR3 length: 13 residues. Written as DNA, the CDR3 is TGTGCCAGCAAAGGGACTGGAATCTATGGCTACACCTTC. It translates to CASKGTGIYGYTF.

Written as DNA, the CDR3 is TGTGCCAGCAGCCCCGGCGCTAGAGCGGGGATTTCCTACGAGCAGTACTTC. Its translation: CASSPGARAGISYEQYF. The chain links TRBV7-9 to TRBJ2-7; 7 nucleotides align to TRBD2. From germline, CDR1 is SEHNR and CDR2 FQNEAQ (reference sequence). The trim removed 5 bases at V and 1 base at J, leaving 14 bases unmatched. This CDR3 contains 17 residues.

The CDR3 loop reads CASRGSPYYGYTF. As DNA, the CDR3 is TGTGCCAGCAGAGGCTCACCCTACTATGGCTACACCTTC. The chain employs TRBV27 and TRBJ1-2; D gene ambiguous. Germline V CDR1 and CDR2: MNHEY, SMNVEV (reference sequence). Trimming cost V 6 bases and J 3 bases, with 11 bases left between them. The length of the CDR3 is 13 residues.

The sample holds a few counts of this clone. The chain recombines TRBV7-9 with TRBJ2-1; TRBD2 aligns across 15 bases. This CDR3 region has 15 residues. Germline CDR1 reads SEHNR; CDR2 reads FQNEAQ (reference sequence). The V gene end was trimmed by 2 bases and the J gene end by 15 bases; junction bases not matched to a gene: 8. CDR3 sequence: CASSLPGLAGGGGFF. The CDR3 bases are TGTGCCAGCAGCTTACCGGGACTAGCGGGGGGAGGCGGGTTCTTC. Drawing the rest from reference TRBV7-9 and TRBJ2-1, the complete variable domain is DTGVSQNPRHKITKRGQNVTFRCDPISEHNRLYWYRQTLGQGPEFLTYFQNEAQLEKSRLLSDRFSAERPKGSFSTLEIQRTEQGDSAMYLCASSLPGLAGGGGFFGPGTRLTVL.

The CDR3 nucleotides are TGTGCCAGCAGCTCCTGGACGGGCCAGAAGTGGTACTTC. This translates into CASSSWTGQKWYF. The genes are TRBV7-2 and TRBJ2-7; no firm D call. The CDR3 has 13 residues. Between the trimmed V and J ends, which lost 4 bases and 12 bases, there was a span of 19 bases. Germline-derived CDR1 and CDR2 are SGHTA and FQGNSA.